Below are 10 T cell receptor beta chains sequenced from a single sample in a study of blood T cell repertoires in COVID-19. The repertoire was sequenced with immunoSEQ multiplex PCR; TCRdb's copy has only in-frame clones and lacks some. Here the sample spans roughly 80,000 clones, around 86% being singletons. Sequenced material: peripheral blood. All receptors derive from a human donor in a cohort sampled during active COVID-19.

This clone occurred a few times. V and J are TRBV5-4 and TRBJ2-5, with 9 bases that match TRBD2. Trimming removed 0 bases from V and 4 bases from J; junction bases left unmatched: 4. Germline CDR1 is SGHNT and CDR2 is YYREEE (reference sequence). The CDR3 covers 15 residues. The CDR3, as DNA: TGTGCCAGCAGCTTGGTCCTAGCGGGGTTAGAGACCCAGTACTTC. Its protein product is CASSLVLAGLETQYF.

V and J are TRBV7-9 and TRBJ1-6; D is ambiguous. V gave up 7 bases and J gave up 8 bases, with 15 bases separating them. CDR3 size: 14 residues. In germline, CDR1 is SEHNR, CDR2 FQNEAQ (reference sequence). CDR3 amino acids: CASTLTGMDSPLHF. The DNA for the CDR3 is TGTGCCAGCACCCTGACGGGGATGGATTCACCCCTCCACTTT.

This chain connects TRBV29-1 to TRBJ1-2; D ambiguous. CDR1 and CDR2 from the germline V gene are SQVTM and ANQGSEA. This CDR3 comprises 11 residues. Trimming took off 7 bases at V and 5 bases at J, with 11 bases between the two ends. This CDR3 is CSDLNGYGYTF. In DNA, the CDR3 is TGCAGCGACCTGAACGGGTATGGCTACACCTTC.

The V and J genes are TRBV5-5 and TRBJ2-7; D is possibly TRBD1 (5 bases). V was shortened by 0 bases and J by 0 bases, with 10 bases between the two germline ends. CDR3 size: 15 residues. In germline, CDR1 is SGHKS, CDR2 YYEKEE (reference sequence). The CDR3 bases are TGTGCCAGCAGCTTGGACAGGAAGGCCTCCTACGAGCAGTACTTC. Translated, it gives CASSLDRKASYEQYF.

The chain joins TRBV6-2 or TRBV6-3 to TRBJ2-3, with TRBD2 matching 11 bases. The germline V gene encodes CDR1 MNHEY and CDR2 SVGEGT. The CDR3 length is 16 residues. V lost 5 bases, J lost 4 bases, and 8 bases stayed unmatched. CDR3 in amino acids: CASSMPTSGSPDTQYF. In DNA form, the CDR3 reads TGTGCCAGCAGTATGCCTACTAGCGGGAGCCCAGATACGCAGTATTTT.

The rearrangement uses TRBV2 and TRBJ2-4; D remains ambiguous. In germline, CDR1 is SNHLY, CDR2 FYNNEI. Trimming shortened V by 3 bases and J by 0 bases, and 12 bases separated the two germline ends. The CDR3 is made up of 16 amino acids. In nucleotides, the CDR3 is TGTGCCAGCAGTGATGGGCAGGTGGGAGCCAAAAACATTCAGTACTTC. This sequence encodes CASSDGQVGAKNIQYF.

This clone appeared a single time. The chain recombines TRBV19 with TRBJ2-7; 10 nucleotides line up with TRBD1. Germline CDR1 reads LNHDA; CDR2 reads SQIVND (reference sequence). The V gene end was trimmed by 7 bases and the J gene end by 2 bases; junction bases not matched to a gene: 11. This CDR3 has 16 amino acids. The CDR3 region is CASTPAGTGAAYEQYF. CDR3 bases: TGTGCCAGTACTCCCGCCGGGACAGGGGCGGCCTACGAGCAGTACTTC.

This chain connects TRBV30 to TRBJ1-6, with D hard to call. In germline, CDR1 is GTSNPN, CDR2 SVGIG (reference sequence). The CDR3 has 13 residues. V dropped 1 base and J dropped 9 bases, with 10 bases sitting between them. Written as DNA, the CDR3 is TGTGCCTGGAGTGAAGGTGAGGGTTCACCCCTCCACTTT. Its translation is CAWSEGEGSPLHF.

This chain joins TRBV24-1 and TRBJ2-5; D might be TRBD1 (6 bases). The V gene's germline CDR1 is KGHDR and CDR2 SFDVKD. CDR3 length: 14 residues. Trimming shortened V by 0 bases and J by 5 bases, and 9 bases separated the two germline ends. The CDR3 coding sequence is TGTGCCACCAGTGATTTGGGGGGCGTGGAGACCCAGTACTTC. Its translation: CATSDLGGVETQYF.

J is TRBJ2-6 and V is TRBV4-2, with D perhaps matching TRBD2 (7 bases). The V gene lost 4 bases and the J gene lost 4 bases, with 26 bases spanning the gap. The CDR3 is 20 residues long. The germline CDR1 and CDR2 sequences are LGHNA and YNFKEQ. The CDR3 here is CASSPRVPGPSGTGANVLTF. The CDR3 region has the DNA TGTGCCAGCAGCCCTCGAGTCCCGGGACCCAGCGGGACAGGGGCCAACGTCCTGACTTTC.